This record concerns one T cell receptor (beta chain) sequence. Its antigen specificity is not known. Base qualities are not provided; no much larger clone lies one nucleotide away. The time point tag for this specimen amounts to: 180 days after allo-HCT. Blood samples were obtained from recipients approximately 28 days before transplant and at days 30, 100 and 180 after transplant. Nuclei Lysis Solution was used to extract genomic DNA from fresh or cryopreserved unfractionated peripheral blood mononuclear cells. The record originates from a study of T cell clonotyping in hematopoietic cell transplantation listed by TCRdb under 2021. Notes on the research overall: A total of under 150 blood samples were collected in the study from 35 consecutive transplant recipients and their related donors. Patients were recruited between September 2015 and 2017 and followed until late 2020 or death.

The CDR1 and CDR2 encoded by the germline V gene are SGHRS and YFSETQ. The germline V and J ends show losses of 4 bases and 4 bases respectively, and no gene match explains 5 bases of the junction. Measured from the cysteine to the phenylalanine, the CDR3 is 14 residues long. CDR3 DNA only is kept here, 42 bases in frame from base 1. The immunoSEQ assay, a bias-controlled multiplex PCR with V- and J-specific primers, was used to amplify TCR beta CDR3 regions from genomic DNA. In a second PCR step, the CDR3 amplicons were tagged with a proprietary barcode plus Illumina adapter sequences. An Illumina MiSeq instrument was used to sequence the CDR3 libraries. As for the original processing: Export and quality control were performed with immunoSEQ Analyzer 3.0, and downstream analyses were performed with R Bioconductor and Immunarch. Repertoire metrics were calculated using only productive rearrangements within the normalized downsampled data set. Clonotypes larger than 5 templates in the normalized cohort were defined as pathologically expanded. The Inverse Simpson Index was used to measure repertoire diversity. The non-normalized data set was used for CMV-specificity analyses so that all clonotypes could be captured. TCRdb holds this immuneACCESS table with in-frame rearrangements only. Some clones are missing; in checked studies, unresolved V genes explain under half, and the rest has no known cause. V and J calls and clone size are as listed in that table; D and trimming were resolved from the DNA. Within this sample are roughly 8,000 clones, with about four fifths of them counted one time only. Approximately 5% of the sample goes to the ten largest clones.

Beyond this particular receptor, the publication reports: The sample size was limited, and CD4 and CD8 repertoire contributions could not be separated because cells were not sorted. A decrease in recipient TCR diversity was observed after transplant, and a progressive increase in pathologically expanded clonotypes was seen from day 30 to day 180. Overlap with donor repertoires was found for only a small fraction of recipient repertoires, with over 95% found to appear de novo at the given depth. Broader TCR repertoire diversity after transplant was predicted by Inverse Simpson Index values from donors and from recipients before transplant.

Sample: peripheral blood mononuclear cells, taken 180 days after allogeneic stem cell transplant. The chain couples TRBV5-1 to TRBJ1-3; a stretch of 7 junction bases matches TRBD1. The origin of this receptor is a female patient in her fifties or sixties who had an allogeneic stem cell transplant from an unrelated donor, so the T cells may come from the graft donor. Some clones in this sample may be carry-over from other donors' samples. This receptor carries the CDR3 CASSQQGQGNTIYF. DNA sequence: TGCGCCAGCAGCCAACAGGGACAGGGAAACACCATATATTTT.